The 17 T cell receptor beta chains below come from one sample, sequenced in a study of vaccination and CD4 T cells after COVID-19. TCRdb redid the calling of the PCR reads with MiXCR, one entry per CDR3 protein. The data contain roughly 14,000 distinct CDR3 sequences, over 65% of them singletons. This sample comprised CD4+ T cells from blood, obtained after SARS-CoV-2 vaccination. The receptors come from a human donor who had recovered from COVID-19.

The chain combines TRBV2 with TRBJ1-5; TRBD1 matches at 10 bases. This CDR3 region has 13 residues. V gave up 6 bases and J gave up 4 bases; unmatched junction bases: 0. Germline V gene data show CDR1 as SNHLY and CDR2 as FYNNEI. The CDR3 here is CASRDRGNQPQHF. The CDR3 nucleotides read TGTGCCAGCAGGGACAGGGGGAATCAGCCCCAGCATTTT.

The V gene is TRBV12-3 or TRBV12-4, the J gene TRBJ1-2, with D unclear. The length of the CDR3 is 14 residues. V lost 6 bases to trimming and J lost 4 bases, with 15 bases between them. CDR3 amino acids: CASSRTAQLYGYTF. CDR3 nucleotide sequence: TGTGCCAGCAGCCGGACTGCGCAACTCTATGGCTACACCTTC.

This rearrangement joins TRBV12-3 or TRBV12-4 to TRBJ2-2, with 12 bases identical to TRBD1. V lost 6 bases to trimming and J lost 6 bases; unmatched junction nucleotides: 8. CDR3 size: 16 residues. The CDR3: CASRAGTGGYSGELFF. CDR3 in DNA: TGTGCCAGCAGGGCCGGGACAGGGGGCTATTCCGGGGAGCTGTTTTTT.

This chain uses TRBV19 with TRBJ2-1; TRBD2 agrees at 7 bases. J gave up 7 bases and V 3 bases, and 3 bases lay outside the gene matches. The CDR3 runs 13 residues. Per germline, CDR1 LNHDA and CDR2 SQIVND (reference sequence). The CDR3 loop reads CASSMSSGNEQFF. The CDR3 DNA reads as TGTGCCAGTAGTATGTCTAGCGGTAATGAGCAGTTCTTC.

V usage is TRBV30 and J usage is TRBJ1-5; D is unclear. The CDR3 extends over 13 amino acids. Germline loops: CDR1 GTSNPN, CDR2 SVGIG (reference sequence). Trimming removed 2 bases at V and 5 bases at J, with 10 bases between. DNA for the CDR3: TGTGCCTGGAGTCTCCGGGAGGATCAGCCCCAGCATTTT. Its protein is CAWSLREDQPQHF. Full variable domain (rest looked up from reference TRBV30 and TRBJ1-5): SQTIHQWPATLVQPVGSPLSLECTVEGTSNPNLYWYRQAAGRGLQLLFYSVGIGQISSEVPQNLSASRPQDRQFILSSKKLLLSDSGFYLCAWSLREDQPQHFGDGTRLSIL.

The chain combines TRBV7-9 with TRBJ1-3, with D maybe TRBD1 (5 bases). The CDR3 has 15 residues. Trimming removed 5 bases from V and 4 bases from J, with 15 bases in between. Per the germline V gene, CDR1 is SEHNR and CDR2 is FQNEAQ (reference sequence). CDR3 sequence: CASSKSGAEGNTIYF. DNA for the CDR3: TGTGCCAGCAGCAAGAGCGGGGCGGAAGGAAACACCATATATTTT.

This sequence joins TRBV6-1 and TRBJ2-3; D assignment may be TRBD1 or TRBD2 (5 bases each). The CDR3 contains 13 residues. From germline, CDR1 is MNHNS and CDR2 SASEGT. The V and J ends lost 2 bases and 6 bases respectively, with 9 bases between them. The DNA of the CDR3 is TGTGCCAGCAGTGAACAGGGACCCGATACGCAGTATTTT. Protein product: CASSEQGPDTQYF.

This clonotype was seen more than once but under ten times. The chain combines TRBV30 with TRBJ1-2; no definite D call. The CDR3 runs 12 residues. Germline values: CDR1 GTSNPN, CDR2 SVGIG (reference sequence). V dropped 3 bases and J dropped 3 bases, with 8 bases sitting between them. CDR3 amino acids: CAWSPMHYGYTF. For the CDR3, the DNA is TGTGCCTGGAGCCCAATGCACTATGGCTACACCTTC.

The chain carries TRBV28 and TRBJ1-2; D perhaps matches TRBD1 (6 bases). V shed 7 bases and J shed 0 bases, with 21 bases lying between them. The CDR3 loop spans 17 amino acids. Germline loops: CDR1 MDHEN, CDR2 SYDVKM. DNA of the CDR3: TGTGCCAGCACCGACAATCGGGGGGCAGATACTAACTATGGCTACACCTTC. This sequence encodes CASTDNRGADTNYGYTF.

This sequence joins TRBV20-1 and TRBJ2-4; a weak D match, TRBD2 (5 bases). Germline-derived CDR1 and CDR2 are DFQATT and SNEGSKA (reference sequence). Trimming shortened V by 0 bases and J by 7 bases, and 16 bases separated the two germline ends. CDR3 length: 15 amino acids. DNA of the CDR3: TGCAGTGCTAGAGATTTTCGGGAACCGAGGAACATTCAGTACTTC. Amino acid sequence: CSARDFREPRNIQYF.

The chain employs TRBV7-9 and TRBJ2-3; no clear D gene. Per the germline V gene, CDR1 is SEHNR and CDR2 is FQNEAQ (reference sequence). CDR3 length: 18 amino acids. Trimming took off 5 bases at V and 0 bases at J, with 21 bases between the two ends. The CDR3 region has the DNA TGTGCCAGCAGCCCCCGTTTTGGTGGAAAGCCTAGCACAGATACGCAGTATTTT. It yields the protein CASSPRFGGKPSTDTQYF.

The rearrangement links TRBV20-1 to TRBJ2-5; D is unclear. Germline lookup yields CDR1 DFQATT and CDR2 SNEGSKA (reference sequence). The CDR3 consists of 12 residues. The V end was cut by 6 bases, the J end by 5 bases, with 13 bases between. CDR3 DNA: TGCAGTGCCCTGAAAGCTCAGGAGACCCAGTACTTC. Translation: CSALKAQETQYF.

V usage is TRBV20-1 and J usage is TRBJ1-2, with a weak D call TRBD1 (5 bases). V was trimmed by 5 bases and J by 6 bases, leaving 13 bases between them. The CDR3 runs to 12 residues. Germline CDR1 DFQATT, CDR2 SNEGSKA (reference sequence). The CDR3 bases are TGCAGTGCTGACCCAGGGTACCATGGCTACACCTTC. As protein: CSADPGYHGYTF.

This clonotype was seen a single time. The rearrangement uses TRBV20-1 and TRBJ2-1; 15 bases agree with TRBD2. The CDR3 runs 16 residues. The ends lost 6 bases at V and 3 bases at J; junction bases unmatched: 6. Germline V gives CDR1 DFQATT, CDR2 SNEGSKA (reference sequence). For the CDR3, the DNA is TGCAGTGCCAAGGGACTAGCGGGAGGATACTACAATGAGCAGTTCTTC. Amino acids: CSAKGLAGGYYNEQFF.

The chain combines TRBV12-3 or TRBV12-4 with TRBJ1-1; D ambiguous. This CDR3 contains 13 residues. V lost 5 bases to trimming and J lost 0 bases, with 7 bases between them. The CDR3 DNA follows: TGTGCCAGCAGTGGACGTCTGAACACTGAAGCTTTCTTT. Encoded protein: CASSGRLNTEAFF.

This rearrangement joins TRBV5-1 to TRBJ2-7; the D gene is possibly TRBD2 (5 bases). There are 15 residues in the CDR3. V lost 5 bases to trimming and J lost 2 bases, with 17 bases between them. CDR1 is SGHRS, CDR2 YFSETQ, per germline. As DNA, the CDR3 is TGCGCCAGCAGACCCGATCCGGGAACAGCCTACGAGCAGTACTTC. This gives the protein CASRPDPGTAYEQYF.

This clonotype has only a few counts. The rearrangement links TRBV7-8 to TRBJ2-6, with D unclear. The CDR3 totals 16 residues. The V end lost 5 bases, the J end lost 2 bases, and 13 bases lay between the germline ends. Germline CDR1 reads SGHVS; CDR2 reads FQNEAQ. The CDR3 sequence is CASSLDRSAGANVLTF. The CDR3 DNA reads TGTGCCAGCAGCCTGGACCGGTCGGCTGGGGCCAACGTCCTGACTTTC.